This T cell receptor (beta chain) comes out of a study of shared clonotypes between healthy human individuals. The CDR3 totals 13 residues. The germline V gene encodes CDR1 MNHNY and CDR2 SVGAGI (reference sequence). Trimming left V 0 bases short and J 6 bases short, with 7 bases between. The authors loaded roughly 200 ng DNA, some 32,000 T cell genomes, into sorted-subset replicate PCRs. The data were produced by immunoSEQ multiplex PCR, yet TCRdb's version contains in-frame clones alone and is incomplete. The table includes 2 million to 2.5 million clones, about 92% detected once. Points on this clone: The target antigen is unknown. This sample also contains other DNA sequences that code for the same CDR3.

Findings of the study overall: Naive subsets generally exceeded memory subsets in estimated richness.

The source is a man aged 18 to 35 in good health. Some clones in this sample may be carry-over from other donors' samples. The V gene is TRBV6-6, the J gene TRBJ2-3; D uncertain. Source material: naive CD4+ T cells from PBMCs. The subset: CD45RA+ positively selected. The CDR3 region has the DNA TGTGCCAGCAGTTACTCGACTGGGGATACGCAGTATTTT. Amino acid sequence: CASSYSTGDTQYF.